This TCR beta chain is drawn from a study of control samples from healthy donors and cancer patients. Method: immunoSEQ multiplex PCR; TCRdb's copy keeps in-frame clones and lacks some. Among 90,000 or so clones listed, around 90% were seen once. The length of the CDR3 is 16 residues. Germline V gene sequence: CDR1 MNHNS, CDR2 SASEGT. V shed 0 bases and J 5 bases; nucleotides not matched to a gene: 8. The chain has TRBV6-1 and TRBJ1-1; TRBD1 matches 8 bases. This receptor was obtained from a woman between 55 and 75 years old in good health. Sequencing input: blood. The CDR3 region is CASSEALSDRATEAFF. CDR3 nucleotides: TGTGCCAGCAGTGAAGCCCTATCGGACAGGGCAACTGAAGCTTTCTTT.